A single sample gave rise to the 18 T cell receptor beta chains below, sequenced in a study of cytomegalovirus exposure and HLA in healthy donors. Primers for the PCR totalled 60 Vbeta and 13 Jbeta. The repertoire was sequenced with immunoSEQ multiplex PCR; TCRdb's copy has only in-frame clones and lacks some. Of some 150,000 clones in the sample, about 80% are singletons; the top ten hold roughly 3.6%. Sequenced input: PBMCs. Receptors originate from a man under 40 in good health and CMV-seropositive.

The chain carries TRBV11-2 and TRBJ1-1, with 9 nucleotides matching TRBD1. This CDR3 is 15 amino acids long. Per the germline V gene, CDR1 is SGHAT and CDR2 is FQNNGV. The junction had 11 bases not matched to a gene; V was cut back by 4 bases and J by 8 bases. In DNA, the CDR3 is TGTGCCAGCAGCTCCGGGACAGGGTATACCGGCGAAGCTTTCTTT. Encoded protein: CASSSGTGYTGEAFF.

The chain joins TRBV5-1 to TRBJ2-3, with 12 positions matching TRBD2. The V gene end was trimmed by 4 bases and the J gene end by 0 bases; junction bases not matched to a gene: 6. In germline, CDR1 is SGHRS, CDR2 YFSETQ. The length of the CDR3 is 17 residues. CDR3 nucleotides: TGCGCCAGCAGCGCTCCACTAGCGGGGGGAAGCACAGATACGCAGTATTTT. As protein: CASSAPLAGGSTDTQYF.

The chain employs TRBV28 and TRBJ2-7, with D tentatively TRBD1 (5 bases). CDR3 length: 14 residues. Trimming pared 3 bases from V and 2 bases from J, leaving 11 bases between. Germline V CDR1 and CDR2: MDHEN, SYDVKM. CDR3 nucleotide sequence: TGTGCCAGCAGTTTTAGGGGTGGACCCTACGAGCAGTACTTC. Encoded protein: CASSFRGGPYEQYF. Together with reference TRBV28 and TRBJ2-7, the CDR3 gives the full variable domain: DVKVTQSSRYLVKRTGEKVFLECVQDMDHENMFWYRQDPGLGLRLIYFSYDVKMKEKGDIPEGYSVSREKKERFSLILESASTNQTSMYLCASSFRGGPYEQYFGPGTRLTVT.

The chain links TRBV6-5 to TRBJ2-5; TRBD2 matches 7 bases. The DNA end is more similar to TRBJ2-7, so the J call may be wrong. CDR3 length: 14 amino acids. Germline CDR1 MNHEY, CDR2 SVGAGI. The CDR3 reads CASSYLGEGYEQYF. In DNA, the CDR3 is TGTGCCAGCAGTTACCTGGGGGAGGGGTACGAGCAGTACTTC.

V usage is TRBV6-5 and J usage is TRBJ2-4; 7 nucleotides line up with TRBD1. Germline CDR1 is MNHEY and CDR2 is SVGAGI. This CDR3 is built from 15 residues. V lost 5 bases to trimming and J lost 6 bases; unmatched junction nucleotides: 10. CDR3 DNA: TGTGCCAGCAGTACCCGGGACAGTGGAGGAAACATTCAGTACTTC. Translation gives CASSTRDSGGNIQYF.

The chain links TRBV15 to TRBJ2-1; D is undetermined. In germline, CDR1 is LNHNV, CDR2 YYDKDF (reference sequence). This CDR3 has 12 amino acids. V was pared by 5 bases and J by 3 bases, with 5 bases between. CDR3 in amino acids: CATSVYYNEQFF. The CDR3 nucleotides read TGTGCCACCAGCGTGTACTACAATGAGCAGTTCTTC.

With respect to this clone: Different DNA sequences within this sample yield the same CDR3. The chain links TRBV5-1 to TRBJ2-2; D possibly corresponds to TRBD2 (5 bases). The CDR3 consists of 14 residues. V lost 1 base and J 3 bases, leaving 7 bases between the germline ends. Looked up from germline, CDR1 is SGHRS and CDR2 is YFSETQ. This chain's CDR3 is CASSLPGDTGELFF. CDR3 DNA sequence: TGCGCCAGCAGCTTGCCCGGGGACACCGGGGAGCTGTTTTTT. The full variable domain, completed using reference TRBV5-1 and TRBJ2-2, is KAGVTQTPRYLIKTRGQQVTLSCSPISGHRSVSWYQQTPGQGLQFLFEYFSETQRNKGNFPGRFSGRQFSNSRSEMNVSTLELGDSALYLCASSLPGDTGELFFGEGSRLTVL.

J is TRBJ1-1 and V is TRBV7-2; 8 bases are a match to TRBD1. CDR3 length: 12 residues. The ends lost 5 bases at V and 10 bases at J; junction bases unmatched: 6. CDR1 SGHTA and CDR2 FQGNSA come from the germline V gene. CDR3 sequence: CASSLRQGRAFF. CDR3 bases: TGTGCCAGCAGCCTCCGACAGGGGCGAGCTTTCTTT.

The chain joins TRBV7-3 to TRBJ2-5; D is uncertain. V lost 1 base, J lost 2 bases, and 5 bases lay in between. CDR1 SGHTA and CDR2 FQGTGA come from the germline V gene. The CDR3 extends over 13 amino acids. CDR3 DNA: TGTGCCAGCAGCTTAATTTCGCAAGAGACCCAGTACTTC. It specifies CASSLISQETQYF.

The chain carries TRBV19 and TRBJ1-6, with 9 positions matching TRBD1. Germline lookup yields CDR1 LNHDA and CDR2 SQIVND (reference sequence). The CDR3 is 15 amino acids. J lost 7 bases, V lost 4 bases, and 5 bases had no gene match. CDR3 bases: TGTGCCAGTAGTAGAGAGACAGGGGGGAATTCACCCCTCCACTTT. Its translation: CASSRETGGNSPLHF.

The rearrangement joins TRBV6-1 to TRBJ2-7; 8 bases line up with TRBD1. V was pared by 7 bases and J by 3 bases, with 8 bases of the junction left unmatched. Germline V gene sequence: CDR1 MNHNS, CDR2 SASEGT. CDR3 size: 14 residues. CDR3 nucleotide sequence: TGTGCCAGCACCGACGGACAGGGCCACTACGAGCAGTACTTC. Residues: CASTDGQGHYEQYF.

V gene TRBV10-3 combines with J gene TRBJ2-7, with 9 bases lining up with TRBD1. Germline loops: CDR1 ENHRY, CDR2 SYGVKD. The CDR3 spans 15 residues. The junction had 6 bases not matched to a gene; V was cut back by 4 bases and J by 2 bases. The CDR3 loop reads CAISGGQGRAYEQYF. As DNA, the CDR3 is TGTGCCATCAGTGGGGGACAGGGACGGGCCTACGAGCAGTACTTC.

The sample holds a few counts of this clone. The chain links TRBV6-1 to TRBJ1-2; no clear D gene. Looked up from germline, CDR1 is MNHNS and CDR2 is SASEGT. The CDR3 loop spans 11 amino acids. The V end was cut by 7 bases, the J end by 1 base, with 4 bases between. CDR3: CASTVNYGYTF. The CDR3 DNA reads as TGTGCCAGCACGGTTAACTATGGCTACACCTTC.

The rearrangement joins TRBV18 to TRBJ2-7; D may be TRBD1 (6 bases). Per germline, CDR1 KGHSH and CDR2 LQKENI. The V end lost 6 bases, the J end lost 5 bases, and 11 bases lay between the germline ends. This CDR3 region has 12 residues. The CDR3 nucleotides read TGTGCCAGCTCCCAGGCAGGGGACGAGCAGTACTTC. Protein: CASSQAGDEQYF.

This chain links TRBV29-1 with TRBJ1-1; 7 nucleotides match TRBD1. The length of the CDR3 is 15 residues. CDR1 SQVTM and CDR2 ANQGSEA come from the germline V gene. V shed 2 bases, J shed 4 bases, and the junction held 10 bases outside the gene matches. The CDR3 nucleotides are TGCAGCGTTGAAAGAGGGGAGACAGGGACCACTGAAGCTTTCTTT. It specifies CSVERGETGTTEAFF. Looking up the rest from reference TRBV29-1 and TRBJ1-1 gives the full variable domain: SAVISQKPSRDICQRGTSLTIQCQVDSQVTMMFWYRQQPGQSLTLIATANQGSEATYESGFVIDKFPISRPNLTFSTLTVSNMSPEDSSIYLCSVERGETGTTEAFFGQGTRLTVV.

This chain connects TRBV27 to TRBJ1-5; TRBD1 might be the D (5 bases). Germline V gene data show CDR1 as MNHEY and CDR2 as SMNVEV (reference sequence). V was clipped by 2 bases and J by 5 bases, with 7 bases between them. The CDR3 is 13 residues long. CDR3 sequence (DNA): TGTGCCAGCAGTTTACGGGGGGATCAGCCCCAGCATTTT. It specifies CASSLRGDQPQHF.

V usage is TRBV7-9 and J usage is TRBJ1-1; 8 nucleotides agree with TRBD1. Germline V gives CDR1 SEHNR, CDR2 FQNEAQ (reference sequence). The J segment lost 1 base and the V segment lost 5 bases, leaving 6 bases of the junction unmatched. The CDR3 contains 15 residues. The CDR3 nucleotides are TGTGCCAGCAGCCCGGGACAGGTACCGAACACTGAAGCTTTCTTT. Amino acids: CASSPGQVPNTEAFF.

CDR3 sequence reads: CANLRDRGGYGYTF. CDR3 DNA sequence: TGTGCCAACCTCCGGGACAGGGGGGGCTATGGCTACACCTTC. The chain recombines TRBV2 with TRBJ1-2, with 11 nucleotides matching TRBD1. The CDR3 has 14 amino acids. Trimming cost V 10 bases and J 4 bases; bases outside gene matches: 8. The germline gives CDR1 SNHLY, CDR2 FYNNEI.